Below, 22 T cell receptor beta chains from the same sample are listed, as sequenced in a study of blood T cells in healthy people across ages. Alongside a J-beta primer mix, a sample-barcoded 5' primer served in a second PCR lasting about 7 to 12 cycles. TCRdb analysed the 5' RACE reads with MiXCR anew, one entry per CDR3 protein. The sample yields about 1.4 million distinct CDR3 sequences, around 59% seen once. Sequencing input: blood. These receptor sequences come from a man aged 18 to 30 in good health.

The V and J genes are TRBV7-8 and TRBJ1-4; 7 bases fit TRBD1. Germline V gene sequence: CDR1 SGHVS, CDR2 FQNEAQ. V dropped 1 base and J dropped 15; count of bases not matched to a gene: 11. This CDR3 is 14 amino acids long. The DNA for the CDR3 is TGTGCCAGCAGCTTAGGGGACAGTCCCAATGGGATGTTTTTT. This sequence encodes CASSLGDSPNGMFF.

The chain recombines TRBV11-2 with TRBJ2-1, with a possible D match to TRBD2 (5 bases). This CDR3 is 16 amino acids long. V lost 1 base and J lost 4, with 14 bases in between. Germline V gives CDR1 SGHAT, CDR2 FQNNGV. The CDR3 DNA sequence: TGTGCCAGCAGCTTAGGCGGGCGCGGGCCATACAATGAGCAGTTCTTC. Translated, it gives CASSLGGRGPYNEQFF.

The V call is TRBV12-3 or TRBV12-4, the J call TRBJ1-1; the D gene is possibly TRBD1 (6 bases). The length of the CDR3 is 15 residues. Trimming removed 8 bases from V and 5 bases from J, with 21 bases in between. CDR3 protein: CASHPRGRGRTEAFF. The CDR3 DNA sequence: TGTGCCAGCCATCCTCGGGGTAGGGGGAGGACTGAAGCTTTCTTT.

The CDR3 DNA sequence: TGTGCCAGCGCAGTGAGGACCGGGGAGCTGTTTTTT. It translates to CASAVRTGELFF. The chain carries TRBV18 and TRBJ2-2; D is undetermined. This CDR3 comprises 12 residues. CDR1 is KGHSH, CDR2 LQKENI, per germline. The V end lost 8 bases, the J end lost 5 bases, and 9 bases lay between the germline ends.

V and J are TRBV5-4 and TRBJ2-5, with D perhaps TRBD2 (5 bases). The J call is doubtful: the DNA matches TRBJ2-7 better. The CDR3 extends over 13 amino acids. Germline-derived CDR1 and CDR2 are SGHNT and YYREEE (reference sequence). The CDR3 nucleotides read TGTGCCAGCAGCTTCGGGGATTACTACGAGCAGTACTTC. This encodes CASSFGDYYEQYF.

The DNA for the CDR3 is TGCGCCAGCAGCCAAGAGCCGGGGGGGAGCTCCTATAATTCACCCCTCCACTTT. Its protein product is CASSQEPGGSSYNSPLHF. The chain combines TRBV4-3 with TRBJ1-6, with a possible D match to TRBD1 (5 bases). CDR3 size: 18 residues. Germline V CDR1 and CDR2: LGHNA, YSLEER. Trimming left V 0 bases short and J 0 bases short, with 12 bases between.

V usage is TRBV6-5 and J usage is TRBJ2-5, with 9 bases identical to TRBD2. Trimming cost V 5 bases and J 3 bases; bases outside gene matches: 7. This CDR3 is built from 15 residues. Germline lookup yields CDR1 MNHEY and CDR2 SVGAGI. The chain's CDR3 is CASSTGSGGKETQYF. The CDR3 DNA is TGTGCCAGCAGTACCGGTAGCGGGGGCAAAGAGACCCAGTACTTC.

J is TRBJ1-2 and V is TRBV6-5; TRBD1 aligns across 7 bases. V shed 7 bases and J 0 bases; nucleotides not matched to a gene: 2. CDR3 length: 13 amino acids. Germline values: CDR1 MNHEY, CDR2 SVGAGI. CDR3 DNA: TGTGCCAGCACGGGACAGACTAACTATGGCTACACCTTC. Protein product: CASTGQTNYGYTF.

CDR3 residues: CASSATGLAAHVDEQFF. The CDR3 region has the DNA TGTGCCAGCAGCGCCACCGGACTAGCGGCCCATGTGGATGAGCAGTTCTTC. This rearrangement joins TRBV7-6 to TRBJ2-1; TRBD2 matches 10 bases. This CDR3 is 17 amino acids long. Germline V gene data show CDR1 as SGHVS and CDR2 as FNYEAQ. V dropped 5 bases and J dropped 8; count of bases not matched to a gene: 15.

Points on this clonotype: Its ends do not fully match the called genes, so a read error is possible. The chain employs TRBV29-1 and TRBJ2-1, with D hard to call. The CDR3 is 13 residues long. CDR1 SQVTM and CDR2 ANQGSEA come from the germline V gene. The CDR3 is CSVGGRNNNGQFF. The CDR3 region has the DNA TGCAGCGTTGGAGGCAGGAATAACAATGGGCAGTTCTTC.

The V call is TRBV28, the J call TRBJ2-2, with 8 bases aligning to TRBD2. V lost 6 bases and J lost 5; bases outside the gene matches: 8. CDR1 is MDHEN, CDR2 SYDVKM, per germline. This CDR3 spans 15 amino acids. The CDR3 spells CASSFLRGGTGELFF. The CDR3 DNA is TGTGCCAGCAGCTTTCTACGGGGGGGGACCGGGGAGCTGTTTTTT.

In this sample, this clonotype turned up a few times. The chain combines TRBV29-1 with TRBJ2-5; the D is unclear. CDR1 SQVTM and CDR2 ANQGSEA come from the germline V gene. Trimming took off 4 bases at V and 11 bases at J, with 14 bases between the two ends. This CDR3 spans 11 amino acids. The CDR3, as DNA: TGCAGCGTTGGTGGGGATGGTGAGCAGTACTTC. It encodes CSVGGDGEQYF.

The chain recombines TRBV5-6 with TRBJ2-1; D possibly corresponds to TRBD2 (6 bases). V dropped 0 bases and J dropped 4 bases, with 14 bases sitting between them. The CDR3 is 16 residues long. Germline V gene data show CDR1 as SGHDT and CDR2 as YYEEEE. The CDR3 DNA is TGTGCCAGCAGCTTGGAACGGGACCGGGGGTACAATGAGCAGTTCTTC. It is translated as CASSLERDRGYNEQFF.

This CDR3 is CASRKTGGPPYEQYF. For the CDR3, the DNA is TGTGCCAGCAGGAAAACAGGGGGCCCCCCTTACGAGCAGTACTTC. The chain links TRBV14 to TRBJ2-7, with 9 nucleotides matching TRBD1. Germline lookup yields CDR1 SGHDN and CDR2 FVKESK. Germline trimming cut 6 bases from V and 4 bases from J; bases unmatched to any gene: 10. CDR3 size: 15 residues.

Only a few counts were recorded for this clonotype. V is TRBV7-6 and J is TRBJ1-2; a possible D gene is TRBD1 (5 bases). The CDR3 totals 13 residues. From germline, CDR1 is SGHVS and CDR2 FNYEAQ. The ends were cut back, 10 bases at V and 2 bases at J, with 14 bases in the middle. CDR3 residues: CATTLRGNYGYTF. Written as DNA, the CDR3 is TGTGCCACCACCCTTCGGGGGAACTATGGCTACACCTTC.

The rearrangement uses TRBV5-1 and TRBJ2-7; D is ambiguous. The CDR3 is 14 amino acids. Germline V gene data show CDR1 as SGHRS and CDR2 as YFSETQ. Trimming removed 4 bases from V and 4 bases from J, with 15 bases in between. CDR3 amino acids: CASSRVSIEYEQYF. In DNA, the CDR3 is TGCGCCAGCAGCAGGGTCTCCATTGAGTACGAGCAGTACTTC.

This clonotype was seen a few times. The V call is TRBV13, the J call TRBJ2-1; the D gene is possibly TRBD2 (6 bases). The CDR3 spans 16 residues. V was clipped by 0 bases and J by 2 bases, with 11 bases between them. Germline values: CDR1 PRHDT, CDR2 FYEKMQ (reference sequence). For the CDR3, the DNA is TGTGCCAGCAGCTTAGGGCGGCTAGCGACCTACAATGAGCAGTTCTTC. This sequence encodes CASSLGRLATYNEQFF.

The chain joins TRBV7-8 to TRBJ2-6, with D possibly TRBD1 on 5 matching bases. With 0 bases removed from V and 0 bases from J, the gap between germline ends came to 12 bases. The CDR3 contains 18 residues. In germline, CDR1 is SGHVS, CDR2 FQNEAQ. The CDR3 DNA reads TGTGCCAGCAGCTTAGCTAGGGCAGGGATCTCTGGGGCCAACGTCCTGACTTTC. This translates into CASSLARAGISGANVLTF.

The chain carries TRBV21-1 and TRBJ2-5; whether TRBD1, the table's D call, matches the DNA was not checked. TRBV21-1 is given as a pseudogene. The CDR3 has 17 residues. In DNA form, the CDR3 reads TGTGCCAACCGCAGCAGCAGGGTCTTCAACCCACAAGAGACCCAGTACTTC. This codes for CANRSSRVFNPQETQYF.

This sequence joins TRBV14 and TRBJ2-2; D gene uncertain. This CDR3 has 14 residues. Per germline, CDR1 SGHDN and CDR2 FVKESK. V lost 4 bases and J 6 bases, leaving 12 bases between the germline ends. CDR3 sequence (DNA): TGTGCCAGCAGCCCCTACAGAGCTTCCGGGGAGCTGTTTTTT. Protein: CASSPYRASGELFF.

This clonotype was seen a handful of times. The chain has TRBV29-1 and TRBJ2-1, with a weak D call TRBD1 (5 bases). In germline, CDR1 is SQVTM, CDR2 ANQGSEA. The CDR3 loop spans 15 amino acids. V was trimmed by 2 bases and J by 0 bases, leaving 11 bases between them. As DNA, the CDR3 is TGCAGCGTTGAAAAAAGGGGAAGCTCCTACAATGAGCAGTTCTTC. It codes for CSVEKRGSSYNEQFF.

Notes on this clonotype: The junction departs from the called germline gene at one end, perhaps through a read error. The V and J genes are TRBV6-6 and TRBJ1-6; no definite D call. Germline V CDR1 and CDR2: MNHNY, SVGAGI (reference sequence). CDR3 length: 11 residues. CDR3 region: CASTENSPLHF. The CDR3 DNA is TGTGCTAGCACAGAGAATTCACCCCTCCACTTT.